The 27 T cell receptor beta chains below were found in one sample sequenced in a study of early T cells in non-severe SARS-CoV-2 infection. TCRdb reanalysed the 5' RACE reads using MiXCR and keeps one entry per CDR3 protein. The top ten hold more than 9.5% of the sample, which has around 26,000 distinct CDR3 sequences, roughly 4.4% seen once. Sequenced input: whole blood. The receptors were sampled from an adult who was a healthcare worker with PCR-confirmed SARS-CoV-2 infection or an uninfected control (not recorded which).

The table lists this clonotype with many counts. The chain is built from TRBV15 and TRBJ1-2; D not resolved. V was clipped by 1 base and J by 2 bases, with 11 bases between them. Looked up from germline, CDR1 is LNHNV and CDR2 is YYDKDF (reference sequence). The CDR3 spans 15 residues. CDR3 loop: CATSRGDYSNYGYTF. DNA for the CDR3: TGTGCCACCAGCAGAGGAGATTACAGCAACTATGGCTACACCTTC. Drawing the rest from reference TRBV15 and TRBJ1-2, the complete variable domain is DAMVIQNPRYQVTQFGKPVTLSCSQTLNHNVMYWYQQKSSQAPKLLFHYYDKDFNNEADTPDNFQSRRPNTSFCFLDIRSPGLGDTAMYLCATSRGDYSNYGYTFGSGTRLTVV.

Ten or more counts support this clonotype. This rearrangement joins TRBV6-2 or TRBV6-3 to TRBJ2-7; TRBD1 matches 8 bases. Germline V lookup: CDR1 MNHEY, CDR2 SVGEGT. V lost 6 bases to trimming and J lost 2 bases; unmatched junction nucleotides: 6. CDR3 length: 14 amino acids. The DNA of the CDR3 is TGTGCCAGCAGCCTGGGACAGGCGCCCTACGAGCAGTACTTC. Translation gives CASSLGQAPYEQYF.

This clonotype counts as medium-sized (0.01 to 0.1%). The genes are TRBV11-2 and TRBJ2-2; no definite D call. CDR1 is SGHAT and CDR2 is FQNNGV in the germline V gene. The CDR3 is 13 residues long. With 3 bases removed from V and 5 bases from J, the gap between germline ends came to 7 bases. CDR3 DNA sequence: TGTGCCAGCAGCTTTTTTGGGACCGGGGAGCTGTTTTTT. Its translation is CASSFFGTGELFF. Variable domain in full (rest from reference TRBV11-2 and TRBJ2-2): EAGVAQSPRYKIIEKRQSVAFWCNPISGHATLYWYQQILGQGPKLLIQFQNNGVVDDSQLPKDRFSAERLKGVDSTLKIQPAKLEDSAVYLCASSFFGTGELFFGEGSRLTVL.

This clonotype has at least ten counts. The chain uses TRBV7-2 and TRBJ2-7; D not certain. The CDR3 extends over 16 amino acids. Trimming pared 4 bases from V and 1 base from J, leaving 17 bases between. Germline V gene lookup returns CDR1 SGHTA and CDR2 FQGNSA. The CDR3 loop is CASSSIYTDLSYEQYF. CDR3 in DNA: TGTGCCAGCAGCTCGATTTATACGGATCTGTCCTACGAGCAGTACTTC.

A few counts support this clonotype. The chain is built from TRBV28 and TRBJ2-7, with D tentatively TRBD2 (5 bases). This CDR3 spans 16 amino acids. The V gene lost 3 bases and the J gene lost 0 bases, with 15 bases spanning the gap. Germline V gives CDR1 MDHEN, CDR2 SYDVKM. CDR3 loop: CASSLHLAELSYEQYF. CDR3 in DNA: TGTGCCAGCAGTTTGCATCTAGCCGAACTCTCCTACGAGCAGTACTTC.

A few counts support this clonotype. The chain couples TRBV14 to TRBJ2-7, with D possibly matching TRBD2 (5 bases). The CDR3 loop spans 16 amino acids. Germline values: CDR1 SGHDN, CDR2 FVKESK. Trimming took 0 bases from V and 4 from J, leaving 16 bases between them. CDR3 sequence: CASSQDASAGNYEQYF. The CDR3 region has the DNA TGTGCCAGCAGCCAAGATGCCTCTGCGGGTAATTACGAGCAGTACTTC.

The CDR3 loop reads CASTEGSWETQYF. CDR3 sequence (DNA): TGTGCCAGCACTGAGGGGAGTTGGGAGACCCAGTACTTC. V gene TRBV5-6 combines with J gene TRBJ2-5, with D tentatively TRBD1 or TRBD2 (5 bases each). Germline-derived CDR1 and CDR2 are SGHDT and YYEEEE. Trimming removed 6 bases from V and 5 bases from J, with 14 bases in between. The CDR3 loop spans 13 amino acids.

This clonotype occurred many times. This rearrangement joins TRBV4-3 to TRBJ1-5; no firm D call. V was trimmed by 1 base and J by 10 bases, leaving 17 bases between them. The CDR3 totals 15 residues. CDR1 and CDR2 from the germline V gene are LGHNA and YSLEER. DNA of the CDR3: TGCGCCAGCAGCCAAGGGGCGACTTTGAGTAGTCCCCAGCATTTT. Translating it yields CASSQGATLSSPQHF.

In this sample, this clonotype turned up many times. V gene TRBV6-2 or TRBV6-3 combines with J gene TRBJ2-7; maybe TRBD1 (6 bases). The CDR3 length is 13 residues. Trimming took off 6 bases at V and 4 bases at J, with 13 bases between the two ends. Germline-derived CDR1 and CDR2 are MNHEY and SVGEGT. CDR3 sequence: CASSWDTAYEQYV. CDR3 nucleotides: TGTGCCAGCAGCTGGGACACCGCATACGAGCAGTACGTC.

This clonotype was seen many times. This CDR3 is CASSSTPGAGDRNEQFF. CDR3 nucleotides: TGTGCCAGCAGTTCGACCCCCGGTGCGGGAGACCGTAATGAGCAGTTCTTC. This chain joins TRBV28 and TRBJ2-1, with 7 bases that match TRBD2. Germline CDR1 MDHEN, CDR2 SYDVKM. CDR3 length: 17 residues. The V segment lost 4 bases and the J segment 7 bases; nucleotides outside the gene matches: 16.

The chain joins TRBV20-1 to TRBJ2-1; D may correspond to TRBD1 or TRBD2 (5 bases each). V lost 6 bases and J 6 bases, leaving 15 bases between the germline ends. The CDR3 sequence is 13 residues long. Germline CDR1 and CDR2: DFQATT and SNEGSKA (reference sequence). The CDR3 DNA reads TGCAGTGCCCGGGGCAGTCTTTCCAATGAGCAGTTCTTC. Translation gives CSARGSLSNEQFF.

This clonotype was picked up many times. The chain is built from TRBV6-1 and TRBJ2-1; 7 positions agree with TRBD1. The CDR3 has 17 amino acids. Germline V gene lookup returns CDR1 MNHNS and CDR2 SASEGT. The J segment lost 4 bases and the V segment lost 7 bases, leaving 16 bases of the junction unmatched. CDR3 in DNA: TGTGCCAGCAAAGGGGGACAGACAAACTCTCCTTACAATGAGCAGTTCTTC. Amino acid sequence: CASKGGQTNSPYNEQFF.

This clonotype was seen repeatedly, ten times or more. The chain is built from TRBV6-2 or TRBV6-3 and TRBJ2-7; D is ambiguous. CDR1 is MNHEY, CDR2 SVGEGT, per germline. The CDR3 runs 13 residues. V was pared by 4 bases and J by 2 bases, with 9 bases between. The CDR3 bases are TGTGCCAGCAGTTGGGGATCGGCCTACGAGCAGTACTTC. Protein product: CASSWGSAYEQYF.

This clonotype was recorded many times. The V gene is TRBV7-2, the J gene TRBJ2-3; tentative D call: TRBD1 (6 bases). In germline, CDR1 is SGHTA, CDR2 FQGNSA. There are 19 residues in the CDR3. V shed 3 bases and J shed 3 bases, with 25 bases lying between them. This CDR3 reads CASSFPIEWTVASTDTQYF. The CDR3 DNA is TGTGCCAGCAGCTTTCCAATCGAATGGACAGTGGCTAGTACAGATACGCAGTATTTT.

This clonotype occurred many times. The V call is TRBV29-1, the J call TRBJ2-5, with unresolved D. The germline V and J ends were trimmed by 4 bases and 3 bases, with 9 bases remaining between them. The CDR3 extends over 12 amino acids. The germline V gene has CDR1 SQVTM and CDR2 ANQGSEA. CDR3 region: CSVGLNEETQYF. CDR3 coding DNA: TGCAGCGTTGGCTTAAACGAAGAGACCCAGTACTTC.

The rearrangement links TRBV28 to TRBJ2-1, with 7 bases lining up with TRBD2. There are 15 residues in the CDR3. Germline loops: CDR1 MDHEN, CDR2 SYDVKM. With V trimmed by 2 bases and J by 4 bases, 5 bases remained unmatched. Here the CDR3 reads CASSLAGAGYNEQFF. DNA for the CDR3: TGTGCCAGCAGTTTAGCGGGAGCCGGTTACAATGAGCAGTTCTTC.

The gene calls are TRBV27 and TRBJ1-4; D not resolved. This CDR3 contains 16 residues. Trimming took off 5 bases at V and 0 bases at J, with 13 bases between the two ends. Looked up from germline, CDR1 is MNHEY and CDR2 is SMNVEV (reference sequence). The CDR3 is CASSPADNPTNEKLFF. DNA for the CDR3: TGTGCCAGCAGTCCCGCAGACAATCCAACTAATGAAAAACTGTTTTTT. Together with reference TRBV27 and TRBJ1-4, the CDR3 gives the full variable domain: EAQVTQNPRYLITVTGKKLTVTCSQNMNHEYMSWYRQDPGLGLRQIYYSMNVEVTDKGDVPEGYKVSRKEKRNFPLILESPSPNQTSLYFCASSPADNPTNEKLFFGSGTQLSVL.

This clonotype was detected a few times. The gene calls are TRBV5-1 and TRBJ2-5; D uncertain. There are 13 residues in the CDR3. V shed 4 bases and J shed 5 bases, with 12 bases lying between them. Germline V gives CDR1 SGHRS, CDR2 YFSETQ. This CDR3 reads CASSLDTGETQYF. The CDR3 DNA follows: TGCGCCAGCAGCCTAGACACGGGCGAGACCCAGTACTTC. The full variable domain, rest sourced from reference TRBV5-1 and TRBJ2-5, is KAGVTQTPRYLIKTRGQQVTLSCSPISGHRSVSWYQQTPGQGLQFLFEYFSETQRNKGNFPGRFSGRQFSNSRSEMNVSTLELGDSALYLCASSLDTGETQYFGPGTRLLVL.

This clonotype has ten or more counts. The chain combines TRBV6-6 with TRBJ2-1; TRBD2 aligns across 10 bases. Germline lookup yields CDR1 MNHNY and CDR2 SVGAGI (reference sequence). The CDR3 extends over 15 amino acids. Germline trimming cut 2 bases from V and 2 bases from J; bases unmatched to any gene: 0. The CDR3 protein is CASSYGTSAYNEQFF. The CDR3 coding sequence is TGTGCCAGCAGTTACGGGACTAGCGCCTACAATGAGCAGTTCTTC.

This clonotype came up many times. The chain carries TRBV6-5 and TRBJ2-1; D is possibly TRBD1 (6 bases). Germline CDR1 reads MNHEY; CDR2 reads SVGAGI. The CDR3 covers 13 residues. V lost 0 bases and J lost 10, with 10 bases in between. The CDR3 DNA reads TGTGCCAGCAGTTACTCGAGGGGGAACGAGCAGTTCTTC. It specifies CASSYSRGNEQFF.

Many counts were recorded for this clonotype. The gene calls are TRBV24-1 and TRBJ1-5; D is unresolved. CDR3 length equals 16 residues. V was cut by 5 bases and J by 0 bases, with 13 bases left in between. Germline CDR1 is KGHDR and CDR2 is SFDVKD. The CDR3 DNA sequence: TGTGCCACCAGTGGTCAGAAAATATATAGCAATCAGCCCCAGCATTTT. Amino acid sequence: CATSGQKIYSNQPQHF.

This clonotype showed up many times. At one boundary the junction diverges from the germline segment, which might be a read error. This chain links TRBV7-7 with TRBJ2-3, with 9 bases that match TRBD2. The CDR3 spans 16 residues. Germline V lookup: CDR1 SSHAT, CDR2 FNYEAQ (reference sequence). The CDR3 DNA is TGTGCTAGCAGCATGACAGCGGGAGGAGGGGCAGATACGCAGTATTTT. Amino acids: CASSMTAGGGADTQYF.

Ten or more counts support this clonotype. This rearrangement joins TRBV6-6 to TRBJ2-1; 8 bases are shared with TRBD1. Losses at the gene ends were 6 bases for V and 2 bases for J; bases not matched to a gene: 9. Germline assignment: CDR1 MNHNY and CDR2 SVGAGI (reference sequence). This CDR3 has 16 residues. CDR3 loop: CASSNDPGQAYNEQFF. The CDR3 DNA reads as TGTGCCAGCAGCAACGATCCGGGACAGGCCTACAATGAGCAGTTCTTC.

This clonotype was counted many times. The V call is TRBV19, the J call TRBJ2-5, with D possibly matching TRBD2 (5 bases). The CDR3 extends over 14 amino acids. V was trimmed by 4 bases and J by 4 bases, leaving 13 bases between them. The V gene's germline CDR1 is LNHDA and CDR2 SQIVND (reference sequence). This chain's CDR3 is CASSTARGRETQYF. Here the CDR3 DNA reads TGTGCCAGTAGTACCGCTAGAGGGCGAGAGACCCAGTACTTC.

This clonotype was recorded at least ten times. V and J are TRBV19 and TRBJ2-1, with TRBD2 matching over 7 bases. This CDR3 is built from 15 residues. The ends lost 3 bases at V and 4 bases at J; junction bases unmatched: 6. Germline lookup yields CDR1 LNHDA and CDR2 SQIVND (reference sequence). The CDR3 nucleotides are TGTGCCAGTAGTATCCGCCAGGGAGGGTACAATGAGCAGTTCTTC. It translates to CASSIRQGGYNEQFF.

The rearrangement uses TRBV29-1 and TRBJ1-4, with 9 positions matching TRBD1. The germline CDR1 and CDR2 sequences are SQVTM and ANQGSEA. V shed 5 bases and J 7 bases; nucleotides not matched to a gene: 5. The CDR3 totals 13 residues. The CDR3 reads CSVSGTGLEKLFF. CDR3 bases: TGCAGCGTTTCCGGGACAGGGCTTGAAAAACTGTTTTTT.

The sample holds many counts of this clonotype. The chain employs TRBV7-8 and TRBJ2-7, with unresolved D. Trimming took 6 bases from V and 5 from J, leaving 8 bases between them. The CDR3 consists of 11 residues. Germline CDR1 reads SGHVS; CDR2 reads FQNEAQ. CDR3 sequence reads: CASSSTDEQYF. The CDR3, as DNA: TGTGCCAGCAGTTCGACCGACGAGCAGTACTTC.